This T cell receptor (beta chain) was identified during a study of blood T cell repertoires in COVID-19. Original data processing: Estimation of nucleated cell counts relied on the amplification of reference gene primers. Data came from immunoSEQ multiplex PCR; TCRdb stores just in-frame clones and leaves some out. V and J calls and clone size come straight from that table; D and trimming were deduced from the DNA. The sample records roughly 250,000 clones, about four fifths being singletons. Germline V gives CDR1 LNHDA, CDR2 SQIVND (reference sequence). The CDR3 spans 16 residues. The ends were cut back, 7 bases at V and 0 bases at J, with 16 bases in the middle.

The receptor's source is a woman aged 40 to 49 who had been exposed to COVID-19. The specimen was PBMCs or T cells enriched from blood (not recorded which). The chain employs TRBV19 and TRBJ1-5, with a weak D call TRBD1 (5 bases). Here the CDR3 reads CASTQGGTPSNQPQHF. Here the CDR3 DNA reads TGTGCCAGTACCCAGGGAGGAACCCCTAGCAATCAGCCCCAGCATTTT.